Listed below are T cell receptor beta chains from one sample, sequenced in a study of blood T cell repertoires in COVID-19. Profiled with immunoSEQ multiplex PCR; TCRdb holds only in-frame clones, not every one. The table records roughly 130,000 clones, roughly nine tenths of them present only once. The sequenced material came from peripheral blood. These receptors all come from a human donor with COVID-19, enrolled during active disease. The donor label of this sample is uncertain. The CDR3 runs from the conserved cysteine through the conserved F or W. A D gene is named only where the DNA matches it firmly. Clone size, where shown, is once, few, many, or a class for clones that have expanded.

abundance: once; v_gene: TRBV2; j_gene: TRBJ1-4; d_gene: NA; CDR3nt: TGTGCCAGCAGGGAAACTGCAACTAATGAAAAACTGTTTTTT; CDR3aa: CASRETATNEKLFF
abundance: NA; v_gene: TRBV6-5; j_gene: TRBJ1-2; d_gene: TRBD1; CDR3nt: TGTGCCAGCAGGGGGGGACAGGCCTTCTATGGCTACACCTTC; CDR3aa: CASRGGQAFYGYTF
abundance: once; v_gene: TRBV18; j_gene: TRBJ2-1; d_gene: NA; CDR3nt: TGTGCCAGCTCACCCCCAGGGCTAATCTACAATGAGCAGTTCTTC; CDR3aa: CASSPPGLIYNEQFF
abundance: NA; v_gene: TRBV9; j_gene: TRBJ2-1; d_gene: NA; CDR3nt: TGTGCCAGCAGCGCCCCCCTCAATGAGCAGTTCTTC; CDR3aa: CASSAPLNEQFF
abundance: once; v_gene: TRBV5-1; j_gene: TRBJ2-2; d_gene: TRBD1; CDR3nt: TGCGCCAGCAGCCCCTTAGCAGGGGGCAACGGGGAGCTGTTTTTT; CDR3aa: CASSPLAGGNGELFF
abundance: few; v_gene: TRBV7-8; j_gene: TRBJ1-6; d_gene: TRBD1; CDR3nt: TGTGCCAGCAGCCAGACAGGGGGCTTGTCACCCCTCCACTTT; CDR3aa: CASSQTGGLSPLHF
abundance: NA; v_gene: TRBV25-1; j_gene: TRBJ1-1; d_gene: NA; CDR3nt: TGTGCCAGCAGTGCGGTGAACACTGAAGCTTTCTTT; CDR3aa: CASSAVNTEAFF
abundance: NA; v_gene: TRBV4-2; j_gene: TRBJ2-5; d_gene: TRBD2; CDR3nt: TGTGCCAGCAGCCACTACCTAGCGGGGAACCAAGAGACCCAGTACTTC; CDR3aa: CASSHYLAGNQETQYF
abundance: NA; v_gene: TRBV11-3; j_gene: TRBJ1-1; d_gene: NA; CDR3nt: TGTGCCAGCAGCTTAGGAGAGTACACTGAAGCTTTCTTT; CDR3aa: CASSLGEYTEAFF
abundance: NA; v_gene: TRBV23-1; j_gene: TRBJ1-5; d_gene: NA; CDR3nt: TGCGCCACCGAGGGTCAGGGAGGGTATGGCAATCAGCCCCAGCATTTT; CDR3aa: CATEGQGGYGNQPQHF
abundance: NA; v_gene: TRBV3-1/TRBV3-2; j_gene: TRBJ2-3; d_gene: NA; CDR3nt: TGTGCCAGCAGCCAAGTCGGGGACACAGATACGCAGTATTTT; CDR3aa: CASSQVGDTDTQYF